Sequencing of this T cell receptor beta chain was carried out in a study of lymphopenia after photon versus proton radiotherapy (dated by TCRdb to the late 2010s). About the full investigation: The immunological effects of photon versus proton radiation therapy were compared in patients with gastrointestinal tumors who developed high-grade lymphopenia. The cohort comprised approximately 21 patients with gastrointestinal tumors who received either photon or proton therapy and then developed lymphopenia. The goal of the study was to characterize the differences between the two radiation modalities in how they affect the immune system. Overall study outcomes, separate from this receptor: Relative stability during treatment was observed in proton-treated patients, whereas loss of naive T cells and TCR diversity and gain of effector/memory populations were observed in photon-treated patients. Across the cohort, among patients who died, a greater drop in TCR diversity after the nadir was inversely correlated with overall survival time. The survival association was assessed only in patients who died, and better survival with proton therapy was presented by the authors as a possibility rather than a demonstrated result. After the lymphocyte count nadir, repertoires from photon-treated patients showed oligoclonal expansion, particularly of CD8+ Temra cells, and this expansion drove the decline in diversity.

Reading from cysteine to phenylalanine, the CDR3 counts 15 amino acids. The only DNA kept is the CDR3, 45 bases in frame from the first base. From the germline V gene, CDR1 is MGHRA and CDR2 is YSYEKL. V and J are truncated by 0 bases and 7 bases respectively, leaving an intervening sequence of 13 bases. Libraries came from the immunoSEQ multiplex PCR assay. T cell repertoires were profiled with deep sequencing of rearranged TCR beta loci together with multiparametric flow cytometry. TCRdb mirrors the immuneACCESS table, restricted to in-frame sequences. Some clones are absent from its copies; in checked studies, under half trace to an unresolved V gene, and the reason for the others is unknown. The sample records about 65,000 clones, around 87% of which are singletons. The top ten hold 10% to 12% of the sample. As concerns this clone: The specificity of this receptor is unknown. Within one base of it there is no much larger clone, and no base qualities were kept.

This clonotype was sampled from an elderly man with esophageal cancer. The V gene is TRBV4-1 and the J gene is TRBJ2-1; tentative D gene TRBD2, with 5 bases matching. The specimen was peripheral blood, collected from a patient treated with proton-based radiotherapy. In nucleotides, the sequence is TGCGCCAGCAGCCAAGATCGTCCAGCGGCGAATGAGCAGTTCTTC. The translation is CASSQDRPAANEQFF.